A selection of T cell receptor beta chains follows, all from one sample in a study of blood T cell repertoires in COVID-19. TCRdb keeps only in-frame clones here, not all; method: immunoSEQ multiplex PCR. The sample lists around 480,000 clones, approximately 90% seen once, with 0.7% in the top ten. The sample taken for sequencing was PBMCs or T cells enriched from blood (not recorded which). These receptors all come from a woman under 30 who had recovered from COVID-19. Each CDR3 is given with its conserved first and last residue. D genes are given only for firm matches. Clone size is shown for a subset of rows, as once, few, many or a class of expanded clone.

size	J	D	V	DNA	CDR3
.	TRBJ2-7	.	TRBV6-6	TGTGCCAGCAGTCATAATTACGAGCAGTACTTC	CASSHNYEQYF
.	TRBJ2-5	TRBD2	TRBV30	TGTGCCTGGAGGGTGGTAGCGGGGGGGCCTGGGACCCAGTACTTC	CAWRVVAGGPGTQYF
.	TRBJ2-1	.	TRBV6-6	TGTGCCAGTCTTCCCCGGGACTACAATGAGCAGTTCTTC	CASLPRDYNEQFF
.	TRBJ2-5	.	TRBV19	TGTGCCAGCACATCACTGTTGGGGGGTTACGAGACCCAGTACTTC	CASTSLLGGYETQYF
.	TRBJ2-7	.	TRBV27	TGTGCCAGCAGCCGCCTTGGTACCCGGGACTCAAAGTGCTCCTACGAGCAGTACTTC	CASSRLGTRDSKCSYEQYF
.	TRBJ2-7	.	TRBV5-4	TGTGCCAGCAGCTTGGGGCACAGCTCCTACGAGCAGTACTTC	CASSLGHSSYEQYF
.	TRBJ1-2	.	TRBV10-2	TGCGCCAGCAGTGATGGGGGCAGGGTGGCCTCTGGCTACACCTTC	CASSDGGRVASGYTF
.	TRBJ2-7	.	TRBV6-1	TGTGCCAGCAGTGGGATCAGGGGCTCCGCCCCCTACGAGCAGTACTTC	CASSGIRGSAPYEQYF
.	TRBJ1-2	.	TRBV10-3	TGTGCCATCTGGGAGGGTTGGGGGAACTATGGCTACACCTTC	CAIWEGWGNYGYTF
.	TRBJ1-4	.	TRBV3-1/TRBV3-2	TGTGCCAGCAGCCAAGATTTATCCCTAGTGGGCGGGGTGTTTTTT	CASSQDLSLVGGVFF
.	TRBJ2-4	TRBD1	TRBV11-2	TGTGCCAGCAGCACCCGACAGGGGAACCAAAACATTCAGTACTTC	CASSTRQGNQNIQYF
.	TRBJ2-1	.	TRBV27	TGTGCCAGCACCCCGCGGGACTCCTACAATGAGCAGTTCTTC	CASTPRDSYNEQFF
.	TRBJ2-7	.	TRBV27	TGTGCCAGCAGTCTTCACGGGGTTTCGGAGCAGTACTTC	CASSLHGVSEQYF
.	TRBJ2-1	TRBD2	TRBV3-1/TRBV3-2	TGTGCCAGCAGCCAAGATTGGGCTAGCGGGGGAGGTGAGCAGTTCTTC	CASSQDWASGGGEQFF
once	TRBJ2-3	.	TRBV4-1	TGCGCCAGCAGCCTCCGGGCAGGGCAAGATACGCAGTATTTT	CASSLRAGQDTQYF
.	TRBJ2-1	.	TRBV4-1	TGCGCCAGCGGCCAAGAGGGGCGGTCGAATGAGCAGTTCTTC	CASGQEGRSNEQFF
.	TRBJ2-7	.	TRBV28	TGTGCCGTTCTTTCAGGGGGGCCCTCGTTATACTTC	CAVLSGGPSLYF
.	TRBJ2-5	TRBD2	TRBV3-1/TRBV3-2	TGTGCCAGCAGCCAAGCTATAGCGGGGGGACAAGAGACCCAGTACTTC	CASSQAIAGGQETQYF
.	TRBJ1-2	TRBD1	TRBV9	TGTGCCAGCAGAAAGTCGGACAGGGATAACTATGGCTACACCTTC	CASRKSDRDNYGYTF
once	TRBJ1-2	TRBD1	TRBV2	TGTGCCAGCAACCCCACAGGGGACGGATACTATGGCTACACCTTC	CASNPTGDGYYGYTF
.	TRBJ1-4	.	TRBV18	TGTGCCAGCTCGGCGGGGTCAACTAATGAAAAACTGTTTTTT	CASSAGSTNEKLFF
.	TRBJ2-6	.	TRBV29-1	TGCAGCGTTCTGGGGGCCAACGTCCTGACTTTC	CSVLGANVLTF
once	TRBJ2-5	TRBD2	TRBV29-1	TGCAGCGTTGAGTCACGACTAGCGGGGCTACAAGAGACCCAGTACTTC	CSVESRLAGLQETQYF
.	TRBJ1-2	.	TRBV2	TGTGCCAGCCGGGGGGCGCTCTCCTATGGCTACACCTTC	CASRGALSYGYTF
.	TRBJ1-5	TRBD1	TRBV7-3	TGTGCCAGCAACTTAAGTGTACCGGGACAGGTCAATCAGCCCCAGCATTTT	CASNLSVPGQVNQPQHF
once	TRBJ1-2	TRBD1	TRBV25-1	TGTGCCAGCAGTCCCCGGACAGGGTCAGATGGCTACACCTTC	CASSPRTGSDGYTF
.	TRBJ1-3	TRBD1	TRBV5-6	TGTGCCAGCAGCGCTTCCGGGACAGGGCTTAACTCTGGAAACACCATATATTTT	CASSASGTGLNSGNTIYF
.	TRBJ1-1	.	TRBV12-5	TGTGCTAGTGCCCAAGACAGAGTTAGTCGTATGAACACTGAAGCTTTCTTT	CASAQDRVSRMNTEAFF
.	TRBJ1-1	.	TRBV30	TGTGCCTGGAGTGTAGGAGGGTGGGAGGCTTTCTTT	CAWSVGGWEAFF
.	TRBJ2-7	TRBD1	TRBV19	TGTGCCAGTACGGACAGGTACCCGTCCTACGAGCAGTACTTC	CASTDRYPSYEQYF
.	TRBJ1-2	.	TRBV30	TGTGCCTGGAGGGACAGCTATGGCTACACCTTC	CAWRDSYGYTF
.	TRBJ1-4	TRBD1	TRBV19	TGTGCCAGTAGTGAGGACAGGGAAGATGAAAAACTGTTTTTT	CASSEDREDEKLFF
once	TRBJ1-3	.	TRBV5-8	TGTGCCAGCAGCTTGCTTACAATTCTCTCTGGAAACACCATATATTTT	CASSLLTILSGNTIYF
.	TRBJ1-4	.	TRBV2	TGTGCCAGCAGTGTCGGGGGACTAGTTGCAACTAATGAAAAACTGTTTTTT	CASSVGGLVATNEKLFF
.	TRBJ2-7	.	TRBV18	TGTGCCAGCTCACCCGACTTGACCTACGAGCAGTACTTC	CASSPDLTYEQYF
.	TRBJ1-5	TRBD1	TRBV24-1	TGTGCCACCAGTTCTGCCAGGGGGCAGCCCCAGCATTTT	CATSSARGQPQHF
.	TRBJ1-6	.	TRBV28	TGTGCCAGCAACGCCGGGGATTCACCCCTCCACTTT	CASNAGDSPLHF
few	TRBJ1-1	.	TRBV4-1	TGCGCCAGCAGCCAAGCCCGCAGGGGCATGAACACTGAAGCTTTCTTT	CASSQARRGMNTEAFF
.	TRBJ1-1	.	TRBV19	TGTGCCAGTCCCAAAGGGAGGCGCGCAGAAGCTTTCTTT	CASPKGRRAEAFF
.	TRBJ2-7	.	TRBV2	TGTGCCAGCAGCCCGGGACAAGTACCCTTCTACGAGCAGTACTTC	CASSPGQVPFYEQYF
.	TRBJ2-7	TRBD1	TRBV2	TGTGCCAGCAGTCCTACAGGGGTGAATCTCTACGAGCAGTACTTC	CASSPTGVNLYEQYF
.	TRBJ1-2	.	TRBV27	TGTGCCAGCAGAAGTGTCGGTGGCTACACCTTC	CASRSVGGYTF
.	TRBJ2-1	.	TRBV24-1	TGTGCCACCAGTGATGAGAGGGCTGGCGGGCAGTTCTTC	CATSDERAGGQFF
.	TRBJ1-3	TRBD1	TRBV30	TGTGCCTTTGGGACAGCTGGAAACACCATATATTTT	CAFGTAGNTIYF
.	TRBJ1-6	.	TRBV30	TGTGCCTGCTTACAGAGCTCCTATAATTCACCCCTCCACTTT	CACLQSSYNSPLHF
.	TRBJ1-6	TRBD1	TRBV7-8	TGTGCCAGCAGCCGAACGCCGGACAGGGGCAAGACACCCCTCCACTTT	CASSRTPDRGKTPLHF
.	TRBJ2-7	.	TRBV9	TGTGCCAGTCTCAAAGGGGCCCCAAACAACGAGCAGTACTTC	CASLKGAPNNEQYF
.	TRBJ1-2	TRBD1	TRBV28	TGTGCCAGCAGCTCACCGACAGGGGACTATGGCTACACCTTC	CASSSPTGDYGYTF
.	TRBJ1-5	.	TRBV28	TGTGCCACTCCACAGGGTAGGAGCAATCAGCCCCAGCATTTT	CATPQGRSNQPQHF
.	TRBJ2-6	.	TRBV7-9	TGTGCCAGCAGCTTACAGGCAGGGCGATATGGGGCCAACGTCCTGACTTTC	CASSLQAGRYGANVLTF
.	TRBJ1-6	.	TRBV6-5	TGTGCCAGCAAGCTCGACAGTTATAATTCACCCCTCCACTTT	CASKLDSYNSPLHF
.	TRBJ2-1	TRBD2	TRBV18	TGTGCCAGCTCACCTGGACGGGGGGACTACAATGAGCAGTTCTTC	CASSPGRGDYNEQFF